This T cell receptor beta chain stems from a study of blood T cell repertoires in COVID-19. CDR3 length: 15 amino acids. Trimming pared 3 bases from V and 1 base from J, leaving 15 bases between. Looked up from germline, CDR1 is DFQATT and CDR2 is SNEGSKA (reference sequence). Sequenced by immunoSEQ multiplex PCR; TCRdb stores in-frame clones only, minus some. The sample includes around 140,000 clones, roughly four fifths seen only once; the top ten take 3.5% to 4.5%. The receptor was derived from a woman between 55 and 75 years old with acute or convalescent COVID-19. The V gene is TRBV20-1, the J gene TRBJ1-1; D not certain. Sequencing was carried out using peripheral blood. The CDR3 DNA reads as TGCAGTGCTAGTCCCAACGGCCCGGGGAACACTGAAGCTTTCTTT. Residues: CSASPNGPGNTEAFF.